The T cell receptor (beta chain) described here comes from a study of graft-versus-host responses after intestinal transplantation. Study-wide context: Every recipient had anti-thymocyte globulin induction and three to four years of tacrolimus plus steroids. Study outcomes and limitations: Researchers found peak circulating GvH clone levels linked to early post-transplant HvG declines. Analysis identified GvH clones in recipient marrow, with some appearing first in ileum or blood. In patients with graft-donor T cell macrochimerism, allograft graft-versus-host to host-versus-graft clonal ratios were high.

TCRdb's copy holds only in-frame clones and misses some; the assay was immunoSEQ multiplex PCR. In the table there are under 100,000 clones, 80% to 95% of which are singletons. This clone was recorded once. Its antigen is as yet unknown. This specimen was unstimulated CD8+ T cells sorted from spleen or lymph node cells, taken before transplant. This receptor was obtained from a human donor who was the organ donor for an intestinal transplant.

For the CDR3, the DNA is TGCGCCAGCAGCCAAGATATCCGCGGGGCCACCTACGAGCAGTACTTC. It translates to CASSQDIRGATYEQYF. The chain couples TRBV4-3 to TRBJ2-7, with D perhaps TRBD2 (6 bases). V was pared by 0 bases and J by 2 bases, with 14 bases between. Germline CDR1 is LGHNA and CDR2 is YSLEER. The CDR3 covers 16 residues.